This T cell receptor beta chain was recorded in a study of blood T cell repertoires in COVID-19. Study details: The United States, Italy and Spain provided the acute and convalescent COVID-19 samples. The analysed material was cDNA or gDNA that came from T cells, B-cell-depleted T cells, or PBMCs.

Per the authors' pipeline: Reference gene primers were amplified, and this amplification served to estimate nucleated cell counts. Sequencing was performed with immunoSEQ multiplex PCR; in TCRdb, only in-frame clones are kept and a portion is missing. V and J calls and clone size are as listed in that table; D and trimming were resolved from the DNA. The table includes 80,000 to 95,000 clones, about nine tenths detected once. The table lists this clone with a few counts. This CDR3 is 13 amino acids long. Germline lookup yields CDR1 SGHTA and CDR2 FQGNSA. V trimming: 5 bases; J trimming: 8 bases; junction bases outside the gene matches: 5.

This sequence joins TRBV7-2 and TRBJ2-3; 9 bases line up with TRBD1. The source of this sequence is a man in his fifties with active or convalescent COVID-19. Input material: peripheral blood. Written as DNA, the CDR3 is TGTGCCAGCAGCCCAACAGGGGGCGGTACGCAGTATTTT. The encoded protein is CASSPTGGGTQYF.